The 7 T cell receptor beta chains in this list originate from one sample, sequenced in a study of OX40 agonist ivuxolimab in advanced cancers. Sequenced by immunoSEQ multiplex PCR; TCRdb stores in-frame clones only, minus some. The data contain around 72,000 clones, roughly nine tenths of them singletons. Source: CD4+ or CD8+ T cells sorted from blood, taken in a trial of the OX40 agonist ivuxolimab. The source is an adult with an advanced solid tumor such as melanoma, head and neck, liver or kidney cancer.

The chain recombines TRBV4-1 with TRBJ2-5; 7 bases line up with TRBD1. V shed 2 bases and J 7 bases; nucleotides not matched to a gene: 10. The germline CDR1 and CDR2 sequences are MGHRA and YSYEKL. The CDR3 runs to 15 residues. DNA for the CDR3: TGCGCCAGCAGCCAATCCCCCGACAGGGCTGGGACCCAGTACTTC. Residues: CASSQSPDRAGTQYF.

The chain uses TRBV6-5 and TRBJ2-5; 8 bases match TRBD1. V lost 6 bases, J lost 5 bases, and 2 bases stayed unmatched. CDR1 is MNHEY, CDR2 SVGAGI, per germline. This CDR3 comprises 12 residues. The CDR3 sequence is CASSHRGETQYF. CDR3 bases: TGTGCCAGCAGCCACAGGGGGGAGACCCAGTACTTC.

This chain joins TRBV18 and TRBJ2-7; TRBD1 is a possible D gene (6 bases). CDR3 length equals 14 residues. V lost 3 bases to trimming and J lost 0 bases, with 9 bases between them. Germline CDR1 KGHSH, CDR2 LQKENI. In DNA, the CDR3 is TGTGCCAGCTCACCTTCGACAGGCTCCTACGAGCAGTACTTC. Protein sequence: CASSPSTGSYEQYF.

The chain combines TRBV10-2 with TRBJ2-7; D possibly corresponds to TRBD2 (6 bases). CDR1 WSHSY and CDR2 SAAADI come from the germline V gene. The CDR3 covers 13 residues. V lost 10 bases, J lost 5 bases, and 18 bases lay in between. CDR3 nucleotides: TGCGCCACCGACGCGGCGCCTAGCGACGAGCAGTACTTC. Its protein product is CATDAAPSDEQYF.

The gene calls are TRBV14 and TRBJ1-4; TRBD1 is a possible D gene (6 bases). There are 13 residues in the CDR3. V lost 1 base to trimming and J lost 8 bases, with 8 bases between them. CDR1 and CDR2 from the germline V gene are SGHDN and FVKESK. This CDR3 is CASSQGGAEKLFF. In DNA, the CDR3 is TGTGCCAGCAGCCAAGGGGGGGCCGAAAAACTGTTTTTT.

The rearrangement joins TRBV27 to TRBJ1-5; possible D gene TRBD1, 6 bases. With 7 bases removed from V and 4 bases from J, the gap between germline ends came to 26 bases. The CDR3 loop spans 18 amino acids. The germline V gene encodes CDR1 MNHEY and CDR2 SMNVEV (reference sequence). The CDR3 spells CASTPSGTQFIGNQPQHF. As DNA, the CDR3 is TGTGCCAGCACCCCCTCCGGGACACAATTTATCGGGAATCAGCCCCAGCATTTT.

The chain links TRBV5-1 to TRBJ1-3, with D unclear. Trimming shortened V by 0 bases and J by 3 bases, and 10 bases separated the two germline ends. The CDR3 runs to 15 residues. CDR1 SGHRS and CDR2 YFSETQ come from the germline V gene. CDR3 sequence reads: CASSLGSESGNTIYF. The CDR3 region has the DNA TGCGCCAGCAGCTTGGGGTCAGAAAGTGGAAACACCATATATTTT. The whole variable domain, filled in from reference TRBV5-1 and TRBJ1-3, reads KAGVTQTPRYLIKTRGQQVTLSCSPISGHRSVSWYQQTPGQGLQFLFEYFSETQRNKGNFPGRFSGRQFSNSRSEMNVSTLELGDSALYLCASSLGSESGNTIYFGEGSWLTVV.